The 26 T cell receptor beta chains in this list originate from one sample, sequenced in a study of regulatory T cells in long-lasting Graves disease. Time point meaning: newly diagnosed GD, antithyroid drugs for less than 3 months. PBMC-derived RNA was used for the TCR library. Arm-PCR of CDR3 regions and iRepertoire HTBI primers were the basis on which TCR beta libraries were built. TCRdb ran MiXCR on the multiplex PCR reads and lists one entry per CDR3 protein. The data contain about half a million distinct CDR3 sequences, 12% of them singletons. These records were also assigned to another study, of T cells in Graves' hyperthyroidism and ophthalmopathy.

Sample: peripheral blood mononuclear cells (PBMCs), taken at new diagnosis, from a patient treated with antithyroid drugs. The receptors come from a woman between 25 and 40 years old with Graves disease.

This clonotype has at least ten counts. V and J are TRBV2 and TRBJ2-2; 7 bases fit TRBD1. The V segment lost 6 bases and the J segment 4 bases; nucleotides outside the gene matches: 20. CDR1 and CDR2 from the germline V gene are SNHLY and FYNNEI. The CDR3 length is 19 residues. The CDR3, as DNA: TGTGCCAGCAGACGGGAAAGGGTGCTGACAGGGAGCAGCACCGGGGAGCTGTTTTTT. Protein: CASRRERVLTGSSTGELFF.

This clonotype has a count of ten or more. The chain recombines TRBV7-9 with TRBJ2-1; D may be TRBD2 (7 bases). This CDR3 spans 12 amino acids. The germline V gene encodes CDR1 SEHNR and CDR2 FQNEAQ (reference sequence). Trimming took off 4 bases at V and 8 bases at J, with 9 bases between the two ends. The chain's CDR3 is CASSYGGHEQFF. The DNA of the CDR3 is TGTGCCAGCAGCTACGGGGGGCATGAGCAGTTCTTC.

This clonotype was picked up many times. The chain uses TRBV6-1 and TRBJ2-3; D is undetermined. Trimming stripped 7 bases from V and 2 bases from J, with 10 bases between. CDR3 length: 13 amino acids. Germline V gene lookup returns CDR1 MNHNS and CDR2 SASEGT. Here the CDR3 reads CASTATSTDTQYF. The CDR3 DNA is TGTGCCAGCACGGCAACCTCCACAGATACGCAGTATTTT.

This clonotype was found a few times. The rearrangement uses TRBV20-1 and TRBJ2-2; D gene ambiguous. V shed 6 bases and J shed 7 bases, with 15 bases lying between them. This CDR3 is built from 13 residues. Germline V gene data show CDR1 as DFQATT and CDR2 as SNEGSKA (reference sequence). The CDR3 loop is CSAIETRVGELFF. CDR3 DNA sequence: TGCAGTGCCATAGAGACCCGCGTCGGGGAGCTGTTTTTT.

The chain is built from TRBV4-3 and TRBJ2-7; perhaps TRBD1 as D (5 bases). V dropped 4 bases and J dropped 2 bases, with 12 bases sitting between them. CDR1 and CDR2 (germline): LGHNA, YSLEER. This CDR3 has 14 residues. The CDR3 DNA is TGCGCCAGCAGCCCACACAGGCTAGCCTACGAGCAGTACTTC. It is translated as CASSPHRLAYEQYF.

This clonotype was counted at least ten times. This CDR3 is CASSVGSGSGSPNEQFF. CDR3 DNA sequence: TGCGCCAGCTCAGTGGGATCGGGTAGCGGGTCCCCCAATGAGCAGTTCTTC. The chain is built from TRBV5-1 and TRBJ2-1, with TRBD2 matching over 7 bases. This CDR3 is built from 17 residues. Germline CDR1 is SGHRS and CDR2 is YFSETQ. The trim removed 7 bases at V and 6 bases at J, leaving 19 bases unmatched.

This clonotype was observed many times. The V and J genes are TRBV11-2 and TRBJ1-5; D gene ambiguous. Trimming cost V 0 bases and J 4 bases, with 13 bases left between them. Germline CDR1 SGHAT, CDR2 FQNNGV. CDR3 length: 16 amino acids. This CDR3 reads CASSLDGKGRNQPQHF. In DNA, the CDR3 is TGTGCCAGCAGCTTAGATGGTAAAGGGAGGAATCAGCCCCAGCATTTT.

This clonotype was detected ten times or more. The CDR3 DNA reads as TGTGCCAGCAGCGTAGTGGGGGACCAAGAGACCCAGTACTTC. This sequence encodes CASSVVGDQETQYF. V and J are TRBV9 and TRBJ2-5; D is possibly TRBD1 or TRBD2 (5 bases each). The germline CDR1 and CDR2 sequences are SGDLS and YYNGEE. V dropped 0 bases and J dropped 0 bases, with 6 bases sitting between them. There are 14 residues in the CDR3.

This clonotype has a handful of counts. The chain recombines TRBV6-2 or TRBV6-3 with TRBJ2-1; the D is unclear. Germline V gene lookup returns CDR1 MNHEY and CDR2 SVGEGT. CDR3 size: 14 residues. V lost 5 bases and J lost 4, with 12 bases in between. The CDR3 sequence is CASSTPGAYNEQFF. The CDR3 DNA sequence: TGTGCCAGCAGTACTCCCGGCGCTTACAATGAGCAGTTCTTC.

This clonotype was picked up many times. The chain joins TRBV11-2 to TRBJ1-2; D may be TRBD1 (6 bases). Trimming stripped 5 bases from V and 7 bases from J, with 14 bases between. This CDR3 is 13 amino acids long. CDR1 is SGHAT, CDR2 FQNNGV, per germline. CDR3 coding DNA: TGTGCCAGCAGCCCGACAGGTATAGGTGGCTACACCTTC. Protein: CASSPTGIGGYTF.

This clonotype was observed at least ten times. The V gene is TRBV6-2 or TRBV6-3, the J gene TRBJ2-7, with 9 bases that match TRBD1. V shed 0 bases and J 3 bases; nucleotides not matched to a gene: 12. Germline V gene data show CDR1 as MNHEY and CDR2 as SVGEGT. The CDR3 is made up of 18 amino acids. The CDR3 DNA reads TGTGCCAGCAGTTACTCGTCTGACAGGGGGACGCGTAGCTACGAGCAGTACTTC. Its protein is CASSYSSDRGTRSYEQYF.

This clonotype has a count of ten or more. The rearrangement joins TRBV3-1 to TRBJ2-7; no firm D call. The CDR3 is made up of 15 amino acids. Trimming removed 1 base at V and 0 bases at J, with 10 bases between. CDR1 is LGHDT and CDR2 is YNNKEL in the germline V gene (reference sequence). In nucleotides, the CDR3 is TGTGCCAGCAGCCAAGGAGTTGCCACCTCCTACGAGCAGTACTTC. Translated, it gives CASSQGVATSYEQYF.

Many counts were recorded for this clonotype. The CDR3 sequence is CASSLTTGRTEAFF. The CDR3 DNA reads TGCGCCAGCAGCTTGACGACAGGGAGGACTGAAGCTTTCTTT. This chain connects TRBV5-1 to TRBJ1-1; TRBD1 matches 7 bases. From germline, CDR1 is SGHRS and CDR2 YFSETQ. The CDR3 has 14 residues. Trimming removed 1 base from V and 5 bases from J; junction bases left unmatched: 5. The full variable domain, with the rest looked up from reference TRBV5-1 and TRBJ1-1, is KAGVTQTPRYLIKTRGQQVTLSCSPISGHRSVSWYQQTPGQGLQFLFEYFSETQRNKGNFPGRFSGRQFSNSRSEMNVSTLELGDSALYLCASSLTTGRTEAFFGQGTRLTVV.

This clonotype was recorded many times. This chain joins TRBV28 and TRBJ2-7; 7 bases agree with TRBD1. The CDR3 is 14 amino acids. Germline V gives CDR1 MDHEN, CDR2 SYDVKM. Trimming at V came to 4 bases and at J to 2 bases, leaving 5 bases not matched to a gene. CDR3 bases: TGTGCCAGCAGTTCGACAGGGTTAGCCTACGAGCAGTACTTC. The encoded protein is CASSSTGLAYEQYF.

The table lists this clonotype with many counts. J is TRBJ2-3 and V is TRBV11-2; D uncertain. Germline V gene sequence: CDR1 SGHAT, CDR2 FQNNGV. V was shortened by 0 bases and J by 4 bases, with 8 bases between the two germline ends. The CDR3 has 14 amino acids. As DNA, the CDR3 is TGTGCCAGCAGCTTAGACCGGATCCCAGATACGCAGTATTTT. It encodes CASSLDRIPDTQYF.

A remark on this clonotype: This CDR3 fails to terminate in the conserved phenylalanine or tryptophan, so it likely reflects a read error. This chain joins TRBV13 and TRBJ1-1, with D hard to call. The CDR3 length is 15 residues. Germline V lookup: CDR1 PRHDT, CDR2 FYEKMQ (reference sequence). For the CDR3, the DNA is TGTGCTAGCAGCTTAGGCCTGCAGAGGAACACTGAAGCTTTCCTT. It codes for CASSLGLQRNTEAFL.

The chain has TRBV4-3 and TRBJ2-7; 11 nucleotides match TRBD2. Germline V CDR1 and CDR2: LGHNA, YSLEER. The CDR3 runs 15 residues. With V trimmed by 6 bases and J by 3 bases, 7 bases remained unmatched. CDR3 nucleotides: TGCGCCAGCAGTGAGTTCACTAGCGGGAGCTACGAGCAGTACTTC. Its translation is CASSEFTSGSYEQYF.

At least ten counts were recorded for this clonotype. The chain links TRBV6-5 to TRBJ1-2; D is unclear. V was cut by 2 bases and J by 1 base, with 11 bases left in between. The CDR3 length is 15 residues. Germline lookup yields CDR1 MNHEY and CDR2 SVGAGI. CDR3 nucleotide sequence: TGTGCCAGCAGTTACAGCGTCGTCCTTAACTATGGCTACACCTTC. It is translated as CASSYSVVLNYGYTF.

This clonotype was counted many times. The chain recombines TRBV5-1 with TRBJ1-1, with unresolved D. V gave up 1 base and J gave up 8 bases, with 21 bases separating them. CDR1 is SGHRS and CDR2 is YFSETQ in the germline V gene. The CDR3 covers 16 residues. Here the CDR3 reads CASSLPRVGSPAEAFF. Here the CDR3 DNA reads TGCGCCAGCAGCTTGCCGAGGGTAGGATCGCCTGCGGAAGCTTTCTTT.

This clonotype has at least ten counts. J is TRBJ2-1 and V is TRBV27; TRBD1 aligns across 10 bases. The CDR3 is 13 amino acids. Germline CDR1 and CDR2: MNHEY and SMNVEV (reference sequence). With 6 bases clipped from V and 6 bases from J, the junction kept 2 bases outside the gene matches. The CDR3 DNA reads TGTGCCAGCAGGGGACAGGGGTTCAATGAGCAGTTCTTC. Protein product: CASRGQGFNEQFF.

CDR3 DNA: TGTGCCAGCAGCTTGGACGGCCCGTATCTGAACACTGAAGCTTTCTTT. This encodes CASSLDGPYLNTEAFF. This chain uses TRBV5-6 with TRBJ1-1, with D unresolved. Trimming stripped 0 bases from V and 0 bases from J, with 12 bases between. CDR3 size: 16 residues. The germline CDR1 and CDR2 sequences are SGHDT and YYEEEE.

This clonotype was found many times. The V gene is TRBV7-2, the J gene TRBJ1-5; maybe TRBD1 (5 bases). V lost 3 bases, J lost 7 bases, and 19 bases lay in between. The CDR3 is 16 residues long. Looked up from germline, CDR1 is SGHTA and CDR2 is FQGNSA. The CDR3 is CASSFSFGREGQPQHF. The CDR3 DNA is TGTGCCAGCAGCTTCAGTTTCGGCAGGGAAGGACAGCCCCAGCATTTT.

This clonotype has at least ten counts. The genes are TRBV10-1 and TRBJ2-5; 11 nucleotides line up with TRBD2. After removal of 1 base from V and 5 bases from J, the junction contained 9 bases not matched to a gene. The CDR3 is 17 residues long. The germline CDR1 and CDR2 sequences are WNHNN and SYGVQD (reference sequence). The CDR3 spells CASSELGSGRAMETQYF. DNA for the CDR3: TGCGCCAGCAGTGAGTTAGGTAGCGGGAGGGCCATGGAGACCCAGTACTTC.

Comment on this clonotype: A read error may account for a junction end that differs from germline. The chain couples TRBV3-1 to TRBJ2-1; 7 bases map to TRBD1. The CDR3 totals 13 residues. Germline V gene sequence: CDR1 LGHDT, CDR2 YNNKEL (reference sequence). In nucleotides, the CDR3 is TGTGCCAGCAGCCGACAGGGAGTCAATGGGCAGTTCTTC. Residues: CASSRQGVNGQFF.

The sample holds many counts of this clonotype. The chain recombines TRBV5-1 with TRBJ2-1, with a possible D match to TRBD2 (6 bases). Between the trimmed V and J ends, which lost 4 bases and 5 bases, there was a span of 16 bases. Per germline, CDR1 SGHRS and CDR2 YFSETQ. The CDR3 has 15 amino acids. The CDR3, as DNA: TGCGCCAGCAGCGAAAGGTGGGGACTTCACAATGAGCAGTTCTTC. Amino acids: CASSERWGLHNEQFF.

Of note for this clonotype: A much larger clone lies a single base off, so this may be a read error. This sequence joins TRBV27 and TRBJ2-1; 11 positions agree with TRBD2. The germline gives CDR1 MNHEY, CDR2 SMNVEV (reference sequence). This CDR3 comprises 16 residues. The trim removed 4 bases at V and 13 bases at J, leaving 15 bases unmatched. The CDR3 DNA follows: TGTGCCAGCAGTTCAATACTAGCGGGAGTGGGAGAGACCCAGTTCTTC. Encoded protein: CASSSILAGVGETQFF.